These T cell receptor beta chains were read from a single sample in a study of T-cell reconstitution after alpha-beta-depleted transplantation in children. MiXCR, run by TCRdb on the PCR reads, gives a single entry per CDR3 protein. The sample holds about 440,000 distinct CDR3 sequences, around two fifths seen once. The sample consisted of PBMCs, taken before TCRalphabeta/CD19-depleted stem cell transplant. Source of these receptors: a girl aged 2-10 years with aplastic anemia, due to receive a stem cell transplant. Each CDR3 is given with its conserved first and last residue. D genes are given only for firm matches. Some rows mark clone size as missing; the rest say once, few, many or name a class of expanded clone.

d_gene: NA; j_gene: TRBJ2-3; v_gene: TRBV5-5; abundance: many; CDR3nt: TGTGCCAGCAGCTCTCGGCCGTCCTTCACAGATACGCAGTATTTT; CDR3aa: CASSSRPSFTDTQYF
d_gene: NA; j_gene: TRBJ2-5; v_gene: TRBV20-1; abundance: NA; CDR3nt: TGCAGTGCTAGAGAGGGGGGAACAGGGAGGGAGACCCAGTACTTC; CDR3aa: CSAREGGTGRETQYF
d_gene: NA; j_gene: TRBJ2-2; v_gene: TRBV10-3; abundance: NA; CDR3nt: TGTGCCATCAGTGAGTCGGTCGGCACGGGGCCCGGGGAGCTGTTTTTT; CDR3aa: CAISESVGTGPGELFF
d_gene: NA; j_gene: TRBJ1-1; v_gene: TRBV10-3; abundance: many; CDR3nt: TGTGCCATCAGTGAGTCGATTTTTTCAGGGAGGAACACTGAAGCTTTCTTT; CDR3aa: CAISESIFSGRNTEAFF
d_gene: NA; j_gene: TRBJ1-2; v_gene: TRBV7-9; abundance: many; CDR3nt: TGTGCCAGCAGCTTATCCGCGGCCTATGGCTACACCTTC; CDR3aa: CASSLSAAYGYTF
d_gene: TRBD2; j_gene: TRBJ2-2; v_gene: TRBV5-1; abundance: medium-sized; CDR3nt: TGCGCCAGCAGCTCTCGGACTAGTATCGGGGAGCTGTTTTTT; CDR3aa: CASSSRTSIGELFF
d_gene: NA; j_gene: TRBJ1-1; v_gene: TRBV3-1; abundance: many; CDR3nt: TGTGCCAGCAGCCAAGTAGAAGGGTACGGTACTGAAGCTTTCTTT; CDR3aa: CASSQVEGYGTEAFF
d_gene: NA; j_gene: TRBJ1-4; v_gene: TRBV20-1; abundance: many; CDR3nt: TGCAGTGCTATTCCGGGGCCGGAGGAAAAACTGTTTTTT; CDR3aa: CSAIPGPEEKLFF
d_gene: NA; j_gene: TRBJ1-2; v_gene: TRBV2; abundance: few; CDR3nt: TGTGCCAGCAGTGAGCGGGCTATTCCACACTATGGCTACACCTTC; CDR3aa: CASSERAIPHYGYTF
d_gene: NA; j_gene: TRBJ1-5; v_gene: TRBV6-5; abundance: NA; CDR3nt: TGTGCCAGCAGTTACTCTTCGGATAGCAATCAGCCCCAGCATTTT; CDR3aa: CASSYSSDSNQPQHF
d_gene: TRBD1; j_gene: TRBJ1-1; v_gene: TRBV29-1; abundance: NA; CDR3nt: TGCAGCGTTGTCGGTGGACAGGGGCGCTGGACTGAAGCTTTCTTT; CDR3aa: CSVVGGQGRWTEAFF
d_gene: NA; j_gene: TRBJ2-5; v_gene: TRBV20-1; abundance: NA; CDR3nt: TGCAGTGCTAGTGCACCGTCCCGGGGAAGAGGGAGGACCCAGTACTTC; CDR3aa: CSASAPSRGRGRTQYF
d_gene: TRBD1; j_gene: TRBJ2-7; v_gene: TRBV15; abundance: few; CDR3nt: TGTGCCACCAGCAGTGCCGGGACAGGGTCCTACGAGCAGTACTTC; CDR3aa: CATSSAGTGSYEQYF
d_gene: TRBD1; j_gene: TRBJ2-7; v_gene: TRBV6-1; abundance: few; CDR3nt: TGTGCCAGCAGGAAGCCTCCGGGACAGGGTCACGAGCAGTACTTC; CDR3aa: CASRKPPGQGHEQYF
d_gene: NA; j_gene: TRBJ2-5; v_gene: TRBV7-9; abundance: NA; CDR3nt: TGTGCCAGCAGGGGGCTATTGGAGACCCAGTACTTC; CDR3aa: CASRGLLETQYF
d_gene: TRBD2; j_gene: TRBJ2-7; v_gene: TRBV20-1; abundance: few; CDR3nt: TGCAGTGCTAGAGATAGCGGGAGGGCCCTCGGCGAGCAGTACTTC; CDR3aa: CSARDSGRALGEQYF
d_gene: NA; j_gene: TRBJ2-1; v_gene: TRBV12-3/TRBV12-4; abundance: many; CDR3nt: TGTGCCAGCAGATCCGTAGGACAGTCCTTCAATGAGCAGTTCTTC; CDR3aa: CASRSVGQSFNEQFF
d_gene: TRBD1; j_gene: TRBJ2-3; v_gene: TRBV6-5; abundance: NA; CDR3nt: TGTGCCAGCAGTTACGATCGGGACAGGGGCTTCACAGATACGCAGTATTTT; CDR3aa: CASSYDRDRGFTDTQYF
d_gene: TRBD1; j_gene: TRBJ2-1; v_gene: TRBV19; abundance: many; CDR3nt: TGTGCCAGTAGTACACAGGGGGCATACAATGAGCAGTTCTTC; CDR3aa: CASSTQGAYNEQFF
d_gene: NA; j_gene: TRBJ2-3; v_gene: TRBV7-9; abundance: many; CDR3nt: TGTGCCAGCAGCTTACTAGCCTCCAGCACAGATACGCAGTATTTT; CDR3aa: CASSLLASSTDTQYF
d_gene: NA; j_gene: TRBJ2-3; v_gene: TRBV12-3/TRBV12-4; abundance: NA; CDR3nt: TGTGCCAGCAGTGCCAACAGGGTGTCAGTAGATACGCAGTATTTT; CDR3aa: CASSANRVSVDTQYF
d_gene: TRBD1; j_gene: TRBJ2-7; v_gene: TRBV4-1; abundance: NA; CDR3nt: TGCGCCAGCAGCCAAGAGAAAGAAGGCAGGGGGCACCGCGAGCAGTACTTC; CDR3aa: CASSQEKEGRGHREQYF
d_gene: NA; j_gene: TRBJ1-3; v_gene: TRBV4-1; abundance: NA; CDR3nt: TGCGCCAGCAGCCATGGACTTCTCTCTGGAAACACCATATATTTT; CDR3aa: CASSHGLLSGNTIYF
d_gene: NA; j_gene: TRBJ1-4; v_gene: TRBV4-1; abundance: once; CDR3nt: TGCGCCAGCAGCCAAGGGACAGCTGCACATGAAAAACTGTTTTTT; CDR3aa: CASSQGTAAHEKLFF